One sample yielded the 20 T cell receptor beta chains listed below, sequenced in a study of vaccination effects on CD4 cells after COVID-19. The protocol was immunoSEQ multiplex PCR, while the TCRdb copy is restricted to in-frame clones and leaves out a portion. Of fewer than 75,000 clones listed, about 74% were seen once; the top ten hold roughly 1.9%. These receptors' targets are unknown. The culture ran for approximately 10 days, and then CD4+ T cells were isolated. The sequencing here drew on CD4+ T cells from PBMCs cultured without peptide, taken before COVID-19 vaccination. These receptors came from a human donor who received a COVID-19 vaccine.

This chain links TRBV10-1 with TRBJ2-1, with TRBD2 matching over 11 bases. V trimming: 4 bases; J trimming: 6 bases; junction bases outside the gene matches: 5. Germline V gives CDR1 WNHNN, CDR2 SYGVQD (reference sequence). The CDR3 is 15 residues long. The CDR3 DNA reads TGCGCCAGCAGTGTCGGGACTAGCGGTCTCAATGAGCAGTTCTTC. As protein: CASSVGTSGLNEQFF.

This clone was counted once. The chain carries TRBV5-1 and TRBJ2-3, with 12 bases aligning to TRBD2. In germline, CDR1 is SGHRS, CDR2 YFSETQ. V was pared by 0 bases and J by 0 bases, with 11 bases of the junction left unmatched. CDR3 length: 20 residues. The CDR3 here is CASSLAPSGGVGGSTDTQYF. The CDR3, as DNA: TGCGCCAGCAGCTTGGCACCTAGCGGGGGGGTCGGAGGAAGCACAGATACGCAGTATTTT.

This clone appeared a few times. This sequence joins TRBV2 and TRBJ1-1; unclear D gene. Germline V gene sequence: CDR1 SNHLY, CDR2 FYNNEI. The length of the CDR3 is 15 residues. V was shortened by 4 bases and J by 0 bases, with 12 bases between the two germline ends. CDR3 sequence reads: CASSGGRFMNTEAFF. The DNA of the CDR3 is TGTGCCAGCAGTGGGGGAAGATTTATGAACACTGAAGCTTTCTTT.

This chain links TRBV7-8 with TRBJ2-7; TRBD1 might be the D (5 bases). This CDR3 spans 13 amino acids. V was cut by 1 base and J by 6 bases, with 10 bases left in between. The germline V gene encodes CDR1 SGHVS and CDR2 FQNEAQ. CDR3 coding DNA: TGTGCCAGCAGCTTAGGCCCAGGGCGCGAGCAGTACGTC. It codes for CASSLGPGREQYV.

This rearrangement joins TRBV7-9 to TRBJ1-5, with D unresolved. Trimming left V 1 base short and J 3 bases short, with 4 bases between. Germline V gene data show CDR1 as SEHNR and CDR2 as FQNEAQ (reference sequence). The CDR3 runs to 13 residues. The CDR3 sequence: CASSLVTNQPQHF. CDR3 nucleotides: TGTGCCAGCAGCTTAGTGACCAATCAGCCCCAGCATTTT.

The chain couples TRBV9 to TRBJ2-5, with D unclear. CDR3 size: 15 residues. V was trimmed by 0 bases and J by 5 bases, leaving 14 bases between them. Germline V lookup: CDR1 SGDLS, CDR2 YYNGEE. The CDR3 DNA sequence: TGTGCCAGCAGCGTAGAGGCACGGTGGGGTGAGACCCAGTACTTC. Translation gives CASSVEARWGETQYF. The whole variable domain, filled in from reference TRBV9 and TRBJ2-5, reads DSGVTQTPKHLITATGQRVTLRCSPRSGDLSVYWYQQSLDQGLQFLIQYYNGEERAKGNILERFSAQQFPDLHSELNLSSLELGDSALYFCASSVEARWGETQYFGPGTRLLVL.

CDR3 nucleotides: TGTGCCAGCAGCCTGGGAAACCGGGCCCGAAATGAAAAACTGTTTTTT. The encoded protein is CASSLGNRARNEKLFF. J is TRBJ1-4 and V is TRBV14, with D unresolved. The CDR3 runs to 16 residues. Trimming removed 4 bases at V and 5 bases at J, with 17 bases between. The germline V gene encodes CDR1 SGHDN and CDR2 FVKESK.

The CDR3 region is CASRDQGGQPQHF. The CDR3 nucleotides are TGTGCCAGCAGAGACCAGGGGGGTCAGCCCCAGCATTTT. V and J are TRBV6-1 and TRBJ1-5; 7 positions match TRBD1. Germline V lookup: CDR1 MNHNS, CDR2 SASEGT. CDR3 length: 13 residues. Losses at the gene ends were 6 bases for V and 6 bases for J; bases not matched to a gene: 5.

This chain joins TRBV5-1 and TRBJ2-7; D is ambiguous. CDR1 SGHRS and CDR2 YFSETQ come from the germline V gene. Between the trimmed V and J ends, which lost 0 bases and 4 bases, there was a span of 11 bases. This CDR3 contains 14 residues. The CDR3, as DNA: TGCGCCAGCAGCTTGGATTCAGCCCTTTACGAGCAGTACGTC. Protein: CASSLDSALYEQYV.

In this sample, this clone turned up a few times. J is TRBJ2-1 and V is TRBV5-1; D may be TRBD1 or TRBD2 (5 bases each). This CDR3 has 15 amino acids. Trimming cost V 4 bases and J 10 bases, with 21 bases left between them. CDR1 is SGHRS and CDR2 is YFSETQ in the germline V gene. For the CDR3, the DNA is TGCGCCAGCAGCCCACGGCAAGCAGGGACGGAGGAGCAGTTCTTC. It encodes CASSPRQAGTEEQFF.

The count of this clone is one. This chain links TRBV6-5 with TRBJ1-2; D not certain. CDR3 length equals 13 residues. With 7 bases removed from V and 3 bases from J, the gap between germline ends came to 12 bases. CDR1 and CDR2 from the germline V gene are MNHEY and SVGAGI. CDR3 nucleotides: TGTGCCAGCAAGGGCAGCCCGGACTATGGCTACACCTTC. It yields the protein CASKGSPDYGYTF.

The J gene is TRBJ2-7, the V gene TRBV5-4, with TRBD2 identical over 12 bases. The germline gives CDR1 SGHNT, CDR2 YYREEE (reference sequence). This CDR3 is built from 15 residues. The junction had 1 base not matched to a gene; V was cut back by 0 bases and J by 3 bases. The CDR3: CASSLGTSGVYEQYV. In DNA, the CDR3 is TGTGCCAGCAGCTTGGGGACTAGCGGGGTCTACGAGCAGTACGTC.

For the CDR3, the DNA is TGCAGTGGTAGTGGGGGCCAGGGCTCTAACTATGGCTACACCTTC. Translating it yields CSGSGGQGSNYGYTF. The chain couples TRBV20-1 to TRBJ1-2, with D tentatively TRBD1 (6 bases). This CDR3 is built from 15 residues. The V gene lost 7 bases and the J gene lost 0 bases, with 18 bases spanning the gap. CDR1 is DFQATT and CDR2 is SNEGSKA in the germline V gene (reference sequence).

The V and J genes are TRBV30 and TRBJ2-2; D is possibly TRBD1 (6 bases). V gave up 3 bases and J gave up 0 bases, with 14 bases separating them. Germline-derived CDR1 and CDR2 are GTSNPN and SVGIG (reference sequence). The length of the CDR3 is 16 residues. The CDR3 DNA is TGTGCCTGGAGACCAAGTGGGGGCGCGAACACCGGGGAGCTGTTTTTT. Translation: CAWRPSGGANTGELFF.

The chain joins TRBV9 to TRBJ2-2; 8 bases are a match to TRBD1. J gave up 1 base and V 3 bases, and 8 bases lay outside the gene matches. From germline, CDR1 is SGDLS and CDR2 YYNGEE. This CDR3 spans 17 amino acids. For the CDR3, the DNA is TGTGCCAGCAGCGCCGAAGTTGGGACAGGGAACACCGGGGAGCTGTTTTTT. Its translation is CASSAEVGTGNTGELFF.

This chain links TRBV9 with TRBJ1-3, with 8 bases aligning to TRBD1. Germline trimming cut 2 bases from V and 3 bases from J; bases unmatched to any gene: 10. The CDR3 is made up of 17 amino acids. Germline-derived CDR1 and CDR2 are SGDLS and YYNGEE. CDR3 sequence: CASSVAGGAGSGNTIYF. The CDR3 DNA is TGTGCCAGCAGCGTGGCAGGGGGCGCTGGAAGTGGAAACACCATATATTTT.

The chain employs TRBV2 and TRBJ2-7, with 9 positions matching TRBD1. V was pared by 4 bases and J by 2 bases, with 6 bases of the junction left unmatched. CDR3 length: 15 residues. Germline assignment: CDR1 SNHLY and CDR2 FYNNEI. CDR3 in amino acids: CASSVGTGSTYEQYV. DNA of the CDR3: TGTGCCAGCAGTGTTGGGACAGGGTCCACCTACGAGCAGTACGTC.

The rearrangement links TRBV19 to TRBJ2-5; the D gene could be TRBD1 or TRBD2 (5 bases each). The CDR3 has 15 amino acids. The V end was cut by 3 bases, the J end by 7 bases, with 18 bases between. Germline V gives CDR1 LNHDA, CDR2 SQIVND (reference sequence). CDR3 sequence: CASSMVAGTLTTQYF. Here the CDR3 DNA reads TGTGCCAGTAGTATGGTGGCAGGGACGTTGACGACCCAGTACTTC.

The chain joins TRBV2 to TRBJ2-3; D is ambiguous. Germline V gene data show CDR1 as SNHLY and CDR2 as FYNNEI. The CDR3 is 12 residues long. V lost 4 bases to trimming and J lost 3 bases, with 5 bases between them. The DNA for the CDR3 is TGTGCCAGCAGTGCGTGGACAGATACGCAGTATTTT. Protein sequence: CASSAWTDTQYF.

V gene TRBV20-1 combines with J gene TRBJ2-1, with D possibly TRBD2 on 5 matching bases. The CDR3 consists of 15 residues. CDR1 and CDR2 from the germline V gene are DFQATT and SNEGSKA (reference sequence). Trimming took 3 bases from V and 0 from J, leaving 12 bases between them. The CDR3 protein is CSASERTSSYNEQFF. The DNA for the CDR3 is TGCAGTGCTAGTGAGCGGACGAGCTCCTACAATGAGCAGTTCTTC.